This T cell receptor (beta chain) was identified during a study of cytomegalovirus exposure and HLA in healthy donors. Study-wide results and caveats: There were a few CMV-associated chains whose specificity for CMV antigens was confirmed in vitro. According to reports, the classifier identified cytomegalovirus status with high specificity and sensitivity.

Primers included in the PCR were 60 Vbeta and 13 Jbeta primers. TCRdb's table, derived via immunoSEQ multiplex PCR, lists solely in-frame clones and lacks some. The data contain fewer than 95,000 clones, around three quarters of them singletons. Donors counted as nominally healthy when sampled, yet unrecorded immune exposures were likely. Remarks on this clone: Its specificity is not known.

With 5 bases clipped from V and 5 bases from J, the junction kept 9 bases outside the gene matches. Germline loops: CDR1 MGHDK, CDR2 SYGVNS. CDR3 size: 17 residues. This chain links TRBV25-1 with TRBJ1-4, with 12 positions matching TRBD1. The receptor was derived from a man under 40 in good health and CMV-seronegative. The sample comprised PBMCs. DNA for the CDR3: TGTGCCAGCAGTCCCAGGGGGACAGGGGGCTTAAATGAAAAACTGTTTTTT. Its protein is CASSPRGTGGLNEKLFF.